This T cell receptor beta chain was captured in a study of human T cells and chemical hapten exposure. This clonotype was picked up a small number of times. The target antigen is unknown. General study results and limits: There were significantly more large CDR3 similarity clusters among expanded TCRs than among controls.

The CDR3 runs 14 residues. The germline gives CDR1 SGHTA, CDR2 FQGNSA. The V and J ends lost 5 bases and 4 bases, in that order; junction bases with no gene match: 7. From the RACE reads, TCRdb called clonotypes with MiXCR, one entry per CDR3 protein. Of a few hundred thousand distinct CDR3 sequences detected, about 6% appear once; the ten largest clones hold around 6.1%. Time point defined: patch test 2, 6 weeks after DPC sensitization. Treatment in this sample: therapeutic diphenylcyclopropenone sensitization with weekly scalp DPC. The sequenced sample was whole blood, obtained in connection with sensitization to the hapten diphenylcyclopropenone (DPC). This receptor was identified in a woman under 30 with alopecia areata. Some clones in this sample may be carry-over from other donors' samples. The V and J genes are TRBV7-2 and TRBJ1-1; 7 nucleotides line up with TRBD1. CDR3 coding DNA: TGTGCCAGCAGCCGACAGGGAATTTTCACTGAAGCTTTCTTT. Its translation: CASSRQGIFTEAFF.